These 30 T cell receptor beta chains came from one sample sequenced in a study of shared clonotypes between healthy human individuals. CD45RO-negative CD8 cells positively selected for CCR7 made up the naive population, which excluded terminally differentiated effector memory CD45RA+ cells. The assay was immunoSEQ multiplex PCR, and TCRdb's table has in-frame clones only and misses some. The top ten hold approximately 25% of the sample, which has 750,000 to 1,000,000 clones, 85% to 95% seen once. The sequenced material came from naive CD8+ T cells sorted from blood. The receptors were sampled from a man younger than 45 in good health.

The J gene is TRBJ1-1, the V gene TRBV10-2; D gene unclear. The germline V gene has CDR1 WSHSY and CDR2 SAAADI. The CDR3 length is 14 residues. V shed 2 bases and J shed 10 bases, with 17 bases lying between them. Here the CDR3 DNA reads TGCGCCAGCAGTGAGGTTACCGGACGTAGTGGAGCTTTCTTT. It codes for CASSEVTGRSGAFF.

The chain carries TRBV28 and TRBJ1-2; maybe TRBD1 (5 bases). Germline-derived CDR1 and CDR2 are MDHEN and SYDVKM. This CDR3 has 16 amino acids. The ends were cut back, 6 bases at V and 5 bases at J, with 22 bases in the middle. The CDR3 nucleotides read TGTGCCAGCAGCCCGACCGGGACCGGCTCTTATTATGGCTACACCTTC. Protein product: CASSPTGTGSYYGYTF.

The chain employs TRBV11-2 and TRBJ1-4; TRBD1 aligns across 9 bases. The CDR3 loop spans 16 amino acids. V lost 0 bases to trimming and J lost 6 bases; unmatched junction nucleotides: 5. Germline CDR1 SGHAT, CDR2 FQNNGV. The CDR3 bases are TGTGCCAGCAGCTTAGATGGGAACAGGGGGCATGAAAAACTGTTTTTT. Protein sequence: CASSLDGNRGHEKLFF. The variable domain in full, with the rest retrieved from reference TRBV11-2 and TRBJ1-4, is EAGVAQSPRYKIIEKRQSVAFWCNPISGHATLYWYQQILGQGPKLLIQFQNNGVVDDSQLPKDRFSAERLKGVDSTLKIQPAKLEDSAVYLCASSLDGNRGHEKLFFGSGTQLSVL.

V and J are TRBV29-1 and TRBJ2-1, with 8 bases lining up with TRBD2. Losses at the gene ends were 6 bases for V and 0 bases for J; bases not matched to a gene: 1. This CDR3 comprises 13 residues. Per germline, CDR1 SQVTM and CDR2 ANQGSEA. The CDR3 is CSVAGGSYNEQFF. The CDR3 DNA sequence: TGCAGCGTGGCGGGAGGCTCCTACAATGAGCAGTTCTTC.

The rearrangement uses TRBV29-1 and TRBJ1-1; TRBD1 is a possible D gene (6 bases). CDR3 length: 15 amino acids. Trimming pared 0 bases from V and 2 bases from J, leaving 13 bases between. Germline V gene sequence: CDR1 SQVTM, CDR2 ANQGSEA. For the CDR3, the DNA is TGCAGCGTTGAAGATCAAAGGGACATCAACACTGAAGCTTTCTTT. Protein sequence: CSVEDQRDINTEAFF.

J is TRBJ2-3 and V is TRBV5-1, with D tentatively TRBD1 or TRBD2 (6 bases each). The ends were cut back, 6 bases at V and 1 base at J, with 12 bases in the middle. Germline loops: CDR1 SGHRS, CDR2 YFSETQ. The CDR3 spans 14 residues. In nucleotides, the CDR3 is TGCGCCAGCAACCCGAGGGGGGGCACAGATACGCAGTATTTT. As protein: CASNPRGGTDTQYF.

The chain carries TRBV6-5 and TRBJ1-5; D unresolved. This CDR3 comprises 14 residues. Germline V gene lookup returns CDR1 MNHEY and CDR2 SVGAGI. Trimming took 5 bases from V and 8 from J, leaving 16 bases between them. The CDR3 DNA reads TGTGCCAGCAGTGCCCGGGAGCTAGGCAAGCCCCAGCATTTT. Encoded protein: CASSARELGKPQHF.

The gene calls are TRBV23-1 and TRBJ2-5; no firm D call. TRBV23-1 has ORF status, its function being uncertain. This CDR3 is 13 amino acids long. The germline V and J ends were trimmed by 6 bases and 0 bases, with 8 bases remaining between them. The CDR3 is CASRYRDQETQYF. Written as DNA, the CDR3 is TGCGCCAGCAGATACCGGGACCAAGAGACCCAGTACTTC.

The V call is TRBV10-3, the J call TRBJ2-7; the match to TRBD2 covers 8 bases. Looked up from germline, CDR1 is ENHRY and CDR2 is SYGVKD. The CDR3 runs 15 residues. V lost 3 bases and J lost 5; bases outside the gene matches: 9. The CDR3 protein is CAISDQLAVPNEQYF. The CDR3 region has the DNA TGTGCCATCAGTGATCAACTAGCGGTACCTAACGAGCAGTACTTC.

The gene calls are TRBV27 and TRBJ2-7; D uncertain. Per germline, CDR1 MNHEY and CDR2 SMNVEV (reference sequence). V was pared by 5 bases and J by 5 bases, with 10 bases between. The CDR3 spans 12 residues. CDR3 nucleotide sequence: TGTGCCAGCAGTCCCTCCCCGGACGAGCAGTACTTC. Residues: CASSPSPDEQYF.

The genes are TRBV27 and TRBJ2-7; perhaps TRBD2 as D (5 bases). V lost 2 bases, J lost 3 bases, and 11 bases lay in between. Germline loops: CDR1 MNHEY, CDR2 SMNVEV (reference sequence). CDR3 length: 14 residues. In DNA, the CDR3 is TGTGCCAGCAGTTTAGTGGGAGAGAGCTACGAGCAGTACTTC. This encodes CASSLVGESYEQYF.

In this sample, this clone turned up once. This chain links TRBV19 with TRBJ2-7; possible D gene TRBD2, 6 bases. V was shortened by 0 bases and J by 4 bases, with 13 bases between the two germline ends. CDR1 and CDR2 (germline): LNHDA, SQIVND (reference sequence). The CDR3 spans 15 residues. CDR3 nucleotide sequence: TGTGCCAGTAGTATAGATCTCGGAGGGCAATACGAGCAGTACTTC. Encoded protein: CASSIDLGGQYEQYF.

Turning to this clone: Other nucleotide sequences in the sample specify the same CDR3. The V gene is TRBV11-2, the J gene TRBJ1-1, with D hard to call. This CDR3 spans 14 amino acids. The germline CDR1 and CDR2 sequences are SGHAT and FQNNGV. V lost 1 base and J 0 bases, leaving 6 bases between the germline ends. CDR3 amino acids: CASSLGGMNTEAFF. The CDR3 DNA reads TGTGCCAGCAGCTTAGGCGGAATGAACACTGAAGCTTTCTTT.

This chain joins TRBV9 and TRBJ2-7, with 7 bases that match TRBD1. This CDR3 is 16 amino acids long. Germline V gene lookup returns CDR1 SGDLS and CDR2 YYNGEE. J gave up 0 bases and V 2 bases, and 8 bases lay outside the gene matches. DNA of the CDR3: TGTGCCAGCAGCGTTGACGACAGGGCCTTCTCCTACGAGCAGTACTTC. This codes for CASSVDDRAFSYEQYF.

The chain uses TRBV6-1 and TRBJ1-5; the match to TRBD1 covers 7 bases. J gave up 7 bases and V 7 bases, and 13 bases lay outside the gene matches. Germline CDR1 is MNHNS and CDR2 is SASEGT. The CDR3 is 15 residues long. The DNA for the CDR3 is TGTGCCAGCATATCCGGGACAGTCCTCCGGCAGCCCCAGCATTTT. Translation: CASISGTVLRQPQHF.

The rearrangement joins TRBV15 to TRBJ2-3, with TRBD1 matching over 9 bases. Trimming cost V 1 base and J 6 bases; bases outside gene matches: 5. The CDR3 has 15 residues. Germline CDR1 reads LNHNV; CDR2 reads YYDKDF (reference sequence). CDR3 residues: CATSRAGQGVDTQYF. The CDR3 bases are TGTGCCACCAGCAGAGCGGGACAGGGTGTGGATACGCAGTATTTT.

The rearrangement uses TRBV4-1 and TRBJ2-2; possibly TRBD2 for D (6 bases). V was trimmed by 2 bases and J by 8 bases, leaving 9 bases between them. Germline values: CDR1 MGHRA, CDR2 YSYEKL. This CDR3 contains 13 residues. The CDR3 here is CASSQLAAGELFF. The CDR3 nucleotides are TGCGCCAGCAGCCAATTAGCGGCGGGGGAGCTGTTTTTT.

The genes are TRBV4-3 and TRBJ1-5; D not certain. The CDR3 covers 13 residues. V gave up 0 bases and J gave up 5 bases, with 5 bases separating them. Germline V gene data show CDR1 as LGHNA and CDR2 as YSLEER. The DNA of the CDR3 is TGCGCCAGCAGCCAAGACGGGTATCAGCCCCAGCATTTT. Translated, it gives CASSQDGYQPQHF.

V gene TRBV28 combines with J gene TRBJ2-7; D is uncertain. CDR1 is MDHEN, CDR2 SYDVKM, per germline. CDR3 size: 13 residues. The V gene lost 6 bases and the J gene lost 0 bases, with 9 bases spanning the gap. The CDR3 spells CASRDPSSYEQYF. In DNA form, the CDR3 reads TGTGCCAGCAGGGACCCGAGCTCCTACGAGCAGTACTTC.

About this clone: Other DNA variants within this sample encode the same CDR3. The chain carries TRBV19 and TRBJ1-1; 8 positions agree with TRBD1. V lost 3 bases and J lost 1; bases outside the gene matches: 1. CDR3 length: 14 residues. Germline V CDR1 and CDR2: LNHDA, SQIVND (reference sequence). For the CDR3, the DNA is TGTGCCAGTAGTATCGGGACAGGGAACACTGAAGCTTTCTTT. This encodes CASSIGTGNTEAFF.

The chain carries TRBV29-1 and TRBJ2-1; the D is unclear. This CDR3 spans 14 amino acids. Looked up from germline, CDR1 is SQVTM and CDR2 is ANQGSEA. Between the trimmed V and J ends, which lost 4 bases and 5 bases, there was a span of 15 bases. This chain's CDR3 is CSVVQRSRNNEQFF. CDR3 DNA: TGCAGCGTTGTCCAAAGGTCCAGGAACAATGAGCAGTTCTTC.

A single count supports this clone. The chain is built from TRBV7-9 and TRBJ2-5, with D perhaps TRBD2 (5 bases). Per germline, CDR1 SEHNR and CDR2 FQNEAQ (reference sequence). The CDR3 spans 13 residues. V gave up 5 bases and J gave up 2 bases, with 9 bases separating them. CDR3 DNA sequence: TGTGCCAGCAGCCAGGACTCTCAAGAGACCCAGTACTTC. Translated, it gives CASSQDSQETQYF.

The V and J genes are TRBV27 and TRBJ2-7, with 15 bases lining up with TRBD2. With 2 bases clipped from V and 6 bases from J, the junction kept 5 bases outside the gene matches. Germline V gives CDR1 MNHEY, CDR2 SMNVEV (reference sequence). The CDR3 length is 16 residues. The CDR3 spells CASSLGTSGRPREQYF. The CDR3 coding sequence is TGTGCCAGCAGTTTAGGGACTAGCGGGAGGCCTCGCGAGCAGTACTTC.

The chain has TRBV28 and TRBJ1-5, with unresolved D. The CDR3 consists of 14 residues. Germline V gives CDR1 MDHEN, CDR2 SYDVKM. Trimming removed 5 bases at V and 0 bases at J, with 8 bases between. This CDR3 reads CASSTTGSNQPQHF. The CDR3 nucleotides are TGTGCCAGCAGTACGACCGGTAGCAATCAGCCCCAGCATTTT.

The rearrangement uses TRBV7-9 and TRBJ1-4; D remains ambiguous. Trimming pared 5 bases from V and 6 bases from J, leaving 13 bases between. This CDR3 region has 14 residues. CDR1 SEHNR and CDR2 FQNEAQ come from the germline V gene (reference sequence). CDR3 in amino acids: CASSGRPSYEKLFF. CDR3 sequence (DNA): TGTGCCAGCAGCGGGAGGCCCTCTTATGAAAAACTGTTTTTT.

A single count supports this clone. Different DNA sequences within this sample yield the same CDR3. The gene calls are TRBV14 and TRBJ2-7, with 10 bases aligning to TRBD1. V lost 2 bases, J lost 1 base, and 2 bases stayed unmatched. CDR1 and CDR2 (germline): SGHDN, FVKESK. The CDR3 has 15 residues. The CDR3 DNA is TGTGCCAGCAGCCAACCGGGACAGGGGTCCTACGAGCAGTACTTC. Its translation: CASSQPGQGSYEQYF.

The gene calls are TRBV6-1 and TRBJ1-2; TRBD1 might be the D (5 bases). There are 13 residues in the CDR3. V lost 8 bases, J lost 7 bases, and 17 bases lay in between. From germline, CDR1 is MNHNS and CDR2 SASEGT. This chain's CDR3 is CASGPGQLRGYTF. The CDR3 DNA sequence: TGTGCCAGCGGTCCAGGGCAATTACGTGGCTACACCTTC.

This chain uses TRBV7-2 with TRBJ2-1, with D perhaps TRBD2 (6 bases). The V gene's germline CDR1 is SGHTA and CDR2 FQGNSA. V was trimmed by 5 bases and J by 12 bases, leaving 17 bases between them. This CDR3 contains 13 residues. The CDR3 is CASSHFDRGGQFF. The CDR3 region has the DNA TGTGCCAGCAGCCACTTCGATCGGGGAGGGCAGTTCTTC.

The CDR3 loop reads CASSEISTNEQYF. As DNA, the CDR3 is TGTGCCAGCAGTGAAATCAGTACCAACGAGCAGTACTTC. The chain joins TRBV25-1 to TRBJ2-7; unclear D gene. V lost 2 bases to trimming and J lost 5 bases, with 10 bases between them. The length of the CDR3 is 13 residues. The germline CDR1 and CDR2 sequences are MGHDK and SYGVNS.

This clone was observed a single time. The V call is TRBV7-9, the J call TRBJ1-3, with 7 bases aligning to TRBD1. This CDR3 is built from 14 residues. Germline-derived CDR1 and CDR2 are SEHNR and FQNEAQ (reference sequence). Trimming removed 4 bases from V and 6 bases from J; junction bases left unmatched: 6. The CDR3 sequence: CASSWDSQANTIYF. CDR3 in DNA: TGTGCCAGCAGCTGGGACAGCCAAGCAAACACCATATATTTT.